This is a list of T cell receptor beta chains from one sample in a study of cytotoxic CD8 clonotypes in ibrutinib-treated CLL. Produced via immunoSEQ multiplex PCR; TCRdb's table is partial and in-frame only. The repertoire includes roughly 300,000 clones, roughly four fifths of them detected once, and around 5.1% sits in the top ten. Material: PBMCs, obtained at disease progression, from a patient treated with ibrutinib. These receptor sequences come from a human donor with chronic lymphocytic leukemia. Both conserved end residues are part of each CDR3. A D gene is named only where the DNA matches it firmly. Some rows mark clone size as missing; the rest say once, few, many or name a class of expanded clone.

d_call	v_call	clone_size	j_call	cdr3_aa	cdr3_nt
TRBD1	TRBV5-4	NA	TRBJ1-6	CASSLAGTVSSYNSPLHF	TGTGCCAGCAGCTTGGCCGGGACAGTAAGCTCCTATAATTCACCCCTCCACTTT
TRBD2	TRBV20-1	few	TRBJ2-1	CSASPAGEFF	TGCAGTGCTAGCCCCGCGGGGGAGTTCTTC
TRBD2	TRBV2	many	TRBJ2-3	CASSGPGLAGGPTDTQYF	TGTGCCAGCAGTGGACCGGGACTAGCGGGAGGGCCCACAGATACGCAGTATTTT
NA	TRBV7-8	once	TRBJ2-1	CASSFWGLNEQFF	TGTGCCAGCAGCTTCTGGGGGCTCAATGAGCAGTTCTTC
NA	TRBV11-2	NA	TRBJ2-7	CASSLASARSYEQYF	TGTGCCAGCAGCTTAGCTAGCGCCCGCTCCTACGAGCAGTACTTC
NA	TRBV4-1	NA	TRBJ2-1	CASSVSQVEGEQFF	TGCGCCAGCAGCGTAAGTCAGGTAGAAGGGGAGCAGTTCTTC
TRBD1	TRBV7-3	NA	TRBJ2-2	CASSYDREAGELFF	TGTGCCAGCAGCTACGACAGGGAAGCCGGGGAGCTGTTTTTT
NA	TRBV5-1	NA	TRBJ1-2	CASSLELEAGANYGYTF	TGCGCCAGCAGCTTGGAATTAGAGGCAGGGGCCAACTATGGCTACACCTTC
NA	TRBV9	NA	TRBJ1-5	CASSGGSFNQPQHF	TGTGCCAGCAGCGGAGGGTCCTTTAATCAGCCCCAGCATTTT
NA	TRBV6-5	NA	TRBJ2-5	CASTNDAETQYF	TGTGCCAGCACCAATGACGCCGAGACCCAGTACTTC
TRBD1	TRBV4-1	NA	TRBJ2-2	CASSQVPRAGGMVTNTGELFF	TGCGCCAGCAGCCAAGTTCCTAGGGCAGGGGGAATGGTCACGAACACCGGGGAGCTGTTTTTT
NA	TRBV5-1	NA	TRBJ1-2	CASSLEVGSYGYTF	TGCGCCAGCAGCTTGGAGGTCGGAAGCTATGGCTACACCTTC
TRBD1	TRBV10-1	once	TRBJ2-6	CASTDPTGWGTFSGANVLTF	TGCGCCAGCACCGACCCGACAGGGTGGGGAACTTTCTCTGGGGCCAACGTCCTGACTTTC
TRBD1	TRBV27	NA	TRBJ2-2	CASSPRTGNTGELFF	TGTGCCAGCAGTCCAAGGACAGGGAACACCGGGGAGCTGTTTTTT
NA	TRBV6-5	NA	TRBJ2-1	CASRQTSTYNEQFF	TGTGCCAGCAGGCAGACTAGTACCTACAATGAGCAGTTCTTC
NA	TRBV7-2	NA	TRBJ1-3	CASSNSYGNTIYF	TGTGCCAGCAGCAATAGTTACGGAAACACCATATATTTT
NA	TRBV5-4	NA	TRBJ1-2	CASSLSGEWGYTF	TGTGCCAGCAGCTTGAGCGGGGAATGGGGCTACACCTTC
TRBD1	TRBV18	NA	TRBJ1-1	CASSPRQGVNTEAFF	TGTGCCAGCTCACCACGCCAGGGGGTGAACACTGAAGCTTTCTTT
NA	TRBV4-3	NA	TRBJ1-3	CASSQREGPGNTIYF	TGCGCCAGCAGCCAAAGGGAGGGCCCTGGAAACACCATATATTTT
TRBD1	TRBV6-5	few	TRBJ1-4	CASSYQGATNEKLFF	TGTGCCAGCAGTTACCAGGGGGCTACTAATGAAAAACTGTTTTTT
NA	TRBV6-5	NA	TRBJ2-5	CASKWGQMWETQYF	TGTGCCAGCAAGTGGGGTCAAATGTGGGAGACCCAGTACTTC
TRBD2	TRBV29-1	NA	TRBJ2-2	CSAQKRGPTGELFF	TGCAGCGCCCAGAAGCGGGGACCCACCGGGGAGCTGTTTTTT
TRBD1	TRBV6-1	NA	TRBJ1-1	CASMRHRGEAFF	TGTGCCAGCATGCGTCACAGGGGGGAAGCTTTCTTT
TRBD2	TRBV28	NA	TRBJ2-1	CASSFPTSGYYNEQFF	TGTGCCAGCAGTTTCCCCACTAGCGGGTACTACAATGAGCAGTTCTTC
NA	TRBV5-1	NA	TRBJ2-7	CASSSPIEGSYEQYF	TGCGCCAGCAGCTCCCCAATAGAGGGGTCCTACGAGCAGTACTTC
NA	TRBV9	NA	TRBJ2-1	CASSSRVYNEQFF	TGTGCCAGCAGCTCCCGGGTGTACAATGAGCAGTTCTTC
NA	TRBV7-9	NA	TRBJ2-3	CASSLGKVTDTQYF	TGTGCCAGCAGCTTAGGAAAGGTCACAGATACGCAGTATTTT
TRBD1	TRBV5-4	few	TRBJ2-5	CASSFTGGETQYF	TGTGCCAGCAGCTTTACAGGGGGAGAGACCCAGTACTTC
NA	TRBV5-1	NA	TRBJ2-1	CASTHGGAYSYNEQFF	TGCGCCAGCACCCATGGGGGGGCCTACTCCTACAATGAGCAGTTCTTC
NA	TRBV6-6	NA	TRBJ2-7	CASSYSPGAPSYEQYF	TGTGCCAGCAGTTACTCGCCGGGGGCCCCTTCCTACGAGCAGTACTTC
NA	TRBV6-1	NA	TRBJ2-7	CASSELGSYEQYF	TGTGCCAGCAGTGAACTGGGATCCTACGAGCAGTACTTC
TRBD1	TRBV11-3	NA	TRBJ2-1	CASSLGQWDRGHTSYNEQFF	TGTGCCAGCAGCTTGGGGCAGTGGGACAGGGGGCACACCTCCTACAATGAGCAGTTCTTC
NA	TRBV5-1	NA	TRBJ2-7	CASSGLDEQYF	TGCGCCAGCAGTGGGCTGGACGAGCAGTACTTC
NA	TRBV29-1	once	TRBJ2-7	CSTQRGHEQYF	TGCAGCACCCAGAGAGGCCACGAGCAGTACTTC
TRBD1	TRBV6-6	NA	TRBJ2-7	CASSRRDRGTYEQYF	TGTGCCAGCAGTAGGAGGGACAGGGGGACCTACGAGCAGTACTTC
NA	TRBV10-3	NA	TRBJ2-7	CAISGGRQWETYEQYF	TGTGCCATCAGTGGGGGACGACAGTGGGAGACCTACGAGCAGTACTTC
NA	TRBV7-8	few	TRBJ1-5	CASSISGATQPQHF	TGTGCCAGCAGCATTAGCGGGGCGACTCAGCCCCAGCATTTT
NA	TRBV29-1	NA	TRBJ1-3	CSVSRFLSGNTIYF	TGCAGCGTTAGCCGCTTCCTCTCTGGAAACACCATATATTTT
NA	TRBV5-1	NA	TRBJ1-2	CASSVLRTGSLLYGYTF	TGCGCCAGCAGCGTTTTGAGGACGGGCAGTCTTCTCTATGGCTACACCTTC
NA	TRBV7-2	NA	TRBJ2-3	CASSLSLGTDTQYF	TGTGCCAGCAGCTTATCCCTGGGGACAGATACGCAGTATTTT
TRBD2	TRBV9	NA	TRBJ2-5	CASSATGTSGQQETQYF	TGTGCCAGCAGCGCAACCGGGACTAGCGGGCAACAAGAGACCCAGTACTTC
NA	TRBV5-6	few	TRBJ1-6	CASSLNPTPLHF	TGTGCCAGCAGCTTGAATCCCACACCCCTCCACTTT
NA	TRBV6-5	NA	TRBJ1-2	CASSSYLGGGYTF	TGTGCCAGCAGTTCGTACCTCGGGGGTGGCTACACCTTC
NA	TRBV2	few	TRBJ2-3	CASRQTGILTDTQYF	TGTGCCAGCAGGCAAACGGGGATTCTTACAGATACGCAGTATTTT
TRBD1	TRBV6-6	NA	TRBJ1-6	CASKRGPSSYNSPLHF	TGTGCCAGCAAGAGGGGGCCCAGCTCCTATAATTCACCCCTCCACTTT
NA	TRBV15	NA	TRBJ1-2	CATSRDSRGGYGYTF	TGTGCCACCAGCAGAGATTCGAGGGGAGGCTATGGCTACACCTTC
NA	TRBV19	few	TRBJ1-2	CASSIGRALNYGYTF	TGTGCCAGTAGTATCGGCAGGGCTCTTAACTATGGCTACACCTTC
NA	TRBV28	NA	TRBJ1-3	CASTLGGRPSGNTIYF	TGTGCCAGCACCCTGGGGGGGCGACCGTCTGGAAACACCATATATTTT
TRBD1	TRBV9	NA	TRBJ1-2	CASSVVRTGSYGYTF	TGTGCCAGCAGCGTAGTAAGGACAGGGTCCTATGGCTACACCTTC
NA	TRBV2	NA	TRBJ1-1	CASRADRSNTEAFF	TGTGCCAGTCGGGCCGACCGGTCGAACACTGAAGCTTTCTTT
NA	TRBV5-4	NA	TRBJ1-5	CASSLGPIRGQPQHF	TGTGCCAGCAGCTTGGGACCTATAAGGGGTCAGCCCCAGCATTTT
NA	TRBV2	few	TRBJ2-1	CASGRDIPNEQFF	TGTGCCAGCGGGAGGGACATTCCTAATGAGCAGTTCTTC
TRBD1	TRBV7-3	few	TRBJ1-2	CASSSGQGDGYTF	TGTGCCAGCAGCTCGGGACAGGGGGATGGCTACACCTTC